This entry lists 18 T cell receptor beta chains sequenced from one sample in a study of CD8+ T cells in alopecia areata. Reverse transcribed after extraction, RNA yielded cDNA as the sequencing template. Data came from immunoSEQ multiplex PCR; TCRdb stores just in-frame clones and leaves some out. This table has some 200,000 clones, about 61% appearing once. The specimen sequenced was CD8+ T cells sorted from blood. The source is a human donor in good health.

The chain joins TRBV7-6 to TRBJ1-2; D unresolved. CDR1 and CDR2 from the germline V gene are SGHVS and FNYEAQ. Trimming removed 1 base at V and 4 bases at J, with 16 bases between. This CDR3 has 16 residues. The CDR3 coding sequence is TGTGCCAGCAGCTTAGACCCCGGACCCCAAGTCTATGGCTACACCTTC. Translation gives CASSLDPGPQVYGYTF. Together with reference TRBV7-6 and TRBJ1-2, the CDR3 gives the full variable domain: GAGVSQSPRYKVTKRGQDVALRCDPISGHVSLYWYRQALGQGPEFLTYFNYEAQQDKSGLPNDRFSAERPEGSISTLTIQRTEQRDSAMYRCASSLDPGPQVYGYTFGSGTRLTVV.

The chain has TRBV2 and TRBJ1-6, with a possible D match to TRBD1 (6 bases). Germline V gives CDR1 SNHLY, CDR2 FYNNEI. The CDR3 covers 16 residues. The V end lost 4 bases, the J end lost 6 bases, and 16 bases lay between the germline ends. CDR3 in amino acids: CASSVVVQGPNSPLHF. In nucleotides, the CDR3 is TGTGCCAGCAGTGTAGTAGTACAGGGCCCTAATTCACCCCTCCACTTT.

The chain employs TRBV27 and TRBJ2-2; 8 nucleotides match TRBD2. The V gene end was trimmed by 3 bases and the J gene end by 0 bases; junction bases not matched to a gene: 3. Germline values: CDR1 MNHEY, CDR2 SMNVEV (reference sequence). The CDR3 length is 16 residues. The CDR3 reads CASSFAGGPNTGELFF. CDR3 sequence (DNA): TGTGCCAGCAGTTTTGCGGGGGGCCCGAACACCGGGGAGCTGTTTTTT.

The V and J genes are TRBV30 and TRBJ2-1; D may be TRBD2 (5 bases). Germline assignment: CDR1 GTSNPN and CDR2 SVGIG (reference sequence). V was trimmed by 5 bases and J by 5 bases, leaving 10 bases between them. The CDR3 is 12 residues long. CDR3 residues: CAWERPNNEQFF. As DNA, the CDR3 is TGTGCCTGGGAGCGGCCCAACAATGAGCAGTTCTTC.

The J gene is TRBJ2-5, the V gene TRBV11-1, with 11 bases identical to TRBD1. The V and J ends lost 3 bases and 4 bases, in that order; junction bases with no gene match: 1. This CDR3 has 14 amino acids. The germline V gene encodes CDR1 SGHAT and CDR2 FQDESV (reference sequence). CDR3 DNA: TGTGCCAGCAGCTTCGGACAGGGGGCAGAGACCCAGTACTTC. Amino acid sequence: CASSFGQGAETQYF.

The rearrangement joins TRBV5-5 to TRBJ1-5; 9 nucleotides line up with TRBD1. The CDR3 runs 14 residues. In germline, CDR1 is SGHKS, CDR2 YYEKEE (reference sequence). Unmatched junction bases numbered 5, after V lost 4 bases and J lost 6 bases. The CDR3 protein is CASSQGQGGQPQHF. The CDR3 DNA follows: TGTGCCAGCAGCCAGGGACAGGGAGGTCAGCCCCAGCATTTT.

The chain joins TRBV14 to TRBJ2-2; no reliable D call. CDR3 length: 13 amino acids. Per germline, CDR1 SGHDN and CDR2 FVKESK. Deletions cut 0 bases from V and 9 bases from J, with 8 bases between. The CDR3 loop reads CASSQENTWELFF. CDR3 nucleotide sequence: TGTGCCAGCAGCCAAGAGAATACCTGGGAGCTGTTTTTT. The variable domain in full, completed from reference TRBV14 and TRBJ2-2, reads EAGVTQFPSHSVIEKGQTVTLRCDPISGHDNLYWYRRVMGKEIKFLLHFVKESKQDESGMPNNRFLAERTGGTYSTLKVQPAELEDSGVYFCASSQENTWELFFGEGSRLTVL.

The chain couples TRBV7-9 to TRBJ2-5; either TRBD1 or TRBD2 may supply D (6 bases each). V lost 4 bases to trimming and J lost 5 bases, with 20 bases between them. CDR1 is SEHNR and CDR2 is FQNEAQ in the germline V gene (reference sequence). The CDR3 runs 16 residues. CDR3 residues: CASSSNSGGKGETQYF. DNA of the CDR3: TGTGCCAGCAGCTCCAATTCCGGGGGCAAGGGGGAGACCCAGTACTTC.

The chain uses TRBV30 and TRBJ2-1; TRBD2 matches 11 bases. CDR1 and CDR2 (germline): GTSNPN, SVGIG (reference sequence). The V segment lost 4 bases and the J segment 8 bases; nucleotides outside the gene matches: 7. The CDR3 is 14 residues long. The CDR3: CAWTGLAGGDEQFF. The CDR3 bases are TGTGCCTGGACGGGGCTAGCGGGGGGCGATGAGCAGTTCTTC.

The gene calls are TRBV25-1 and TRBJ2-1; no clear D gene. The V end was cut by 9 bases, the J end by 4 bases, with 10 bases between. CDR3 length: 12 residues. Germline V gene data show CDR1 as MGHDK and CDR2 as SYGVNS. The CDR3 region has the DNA TGTGCCAGTTCCGGGCGATACAATGAGCAGTTCTTC. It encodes CASSGRYNEQFF.

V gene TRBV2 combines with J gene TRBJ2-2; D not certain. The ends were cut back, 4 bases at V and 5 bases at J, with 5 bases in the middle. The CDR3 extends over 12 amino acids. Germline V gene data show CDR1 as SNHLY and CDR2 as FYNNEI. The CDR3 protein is CASSGETGELFF. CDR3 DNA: TGTGCCAGCAGTGGGGAAACCGGGGAGCTGTTTTTT.

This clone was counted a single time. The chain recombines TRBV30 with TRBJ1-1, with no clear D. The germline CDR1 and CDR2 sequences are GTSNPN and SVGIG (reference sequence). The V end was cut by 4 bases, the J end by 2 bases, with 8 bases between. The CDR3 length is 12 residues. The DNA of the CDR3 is TGTGCCTGGAAGGTGGGTAACACTGAAGCTTTCTTT. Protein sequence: CAWKVGNTEAFF.

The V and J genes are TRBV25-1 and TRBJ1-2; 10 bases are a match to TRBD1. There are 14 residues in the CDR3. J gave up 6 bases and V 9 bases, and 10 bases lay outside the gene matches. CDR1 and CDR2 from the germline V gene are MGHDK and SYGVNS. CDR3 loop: CASTLGTGDHGYTF. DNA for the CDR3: TGTGCCAGTACTCTCGGGACAGGGGACCATGGCTACACCTTC.

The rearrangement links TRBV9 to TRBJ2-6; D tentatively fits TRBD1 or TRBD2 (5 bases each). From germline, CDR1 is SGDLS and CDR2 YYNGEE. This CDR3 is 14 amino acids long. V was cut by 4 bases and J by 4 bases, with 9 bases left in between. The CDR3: CASSLGTGANVLTF. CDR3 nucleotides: TGTGCCAGCAGCTTGGGGACCGGGGCCAACGTCCTGACTTTC.

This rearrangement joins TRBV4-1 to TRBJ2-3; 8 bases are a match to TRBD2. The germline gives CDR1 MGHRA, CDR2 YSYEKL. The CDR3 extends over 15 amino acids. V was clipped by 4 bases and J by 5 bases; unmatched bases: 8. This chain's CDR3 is CASSRAGLEIDTQYF. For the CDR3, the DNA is TGCGCCAGCAGCCGAGCGGGACTAGAGATAGATACGCAGTATTTT.

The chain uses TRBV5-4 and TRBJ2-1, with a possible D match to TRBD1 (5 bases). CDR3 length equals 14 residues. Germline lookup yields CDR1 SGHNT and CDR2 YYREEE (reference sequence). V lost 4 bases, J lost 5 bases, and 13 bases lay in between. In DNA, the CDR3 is TGTGCCAGCAGCCGTTTCTCAGGGAACAATGAGCAGTTCTTC. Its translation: CASSRFSGNNEQFF. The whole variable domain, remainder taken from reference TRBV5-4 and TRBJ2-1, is ETGVTQSPTHLIKTRGQQVTLRCSSQSGHNTVSWYQQALGQGPQFIFQYYREEENGRGNFPPRFSGLQFPNYSSELNVNALELDDSALYLCASSRFSGNNEQFFGPGTRLTVL.

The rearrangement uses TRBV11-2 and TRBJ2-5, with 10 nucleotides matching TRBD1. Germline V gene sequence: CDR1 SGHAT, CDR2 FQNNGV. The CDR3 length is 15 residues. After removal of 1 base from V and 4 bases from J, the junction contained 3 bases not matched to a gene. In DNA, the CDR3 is TGTGCCAGCAGCTTAGTGACAGGGGGCGCAGAGACCCAGTACTTC. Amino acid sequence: CASSLVTGGAETQYF.

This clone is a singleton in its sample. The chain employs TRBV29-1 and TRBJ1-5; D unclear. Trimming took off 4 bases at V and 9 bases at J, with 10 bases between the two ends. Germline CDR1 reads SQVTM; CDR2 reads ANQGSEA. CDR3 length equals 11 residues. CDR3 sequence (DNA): TGCAGCGTTGCGGATGGTGGGCCCCAGCATTTT. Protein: CSVADGGPQHF.